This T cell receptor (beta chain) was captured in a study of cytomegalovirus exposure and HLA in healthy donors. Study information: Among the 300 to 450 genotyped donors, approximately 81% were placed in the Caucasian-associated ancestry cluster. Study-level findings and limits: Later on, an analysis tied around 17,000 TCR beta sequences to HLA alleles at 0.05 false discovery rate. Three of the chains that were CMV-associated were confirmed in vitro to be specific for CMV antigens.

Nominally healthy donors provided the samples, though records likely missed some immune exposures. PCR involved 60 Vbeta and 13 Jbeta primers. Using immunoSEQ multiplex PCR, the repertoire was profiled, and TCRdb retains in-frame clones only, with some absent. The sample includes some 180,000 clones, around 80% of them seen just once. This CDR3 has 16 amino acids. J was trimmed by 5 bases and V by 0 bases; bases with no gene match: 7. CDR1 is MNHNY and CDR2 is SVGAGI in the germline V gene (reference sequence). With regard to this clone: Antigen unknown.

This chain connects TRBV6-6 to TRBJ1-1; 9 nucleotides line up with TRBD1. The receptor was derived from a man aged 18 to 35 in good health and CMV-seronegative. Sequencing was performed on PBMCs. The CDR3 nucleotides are TGTGCCAGCAGTTACTCGGGAACAGGGGGCGGTACTGAAGCTTTCTTT. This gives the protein CASSYSGTGGGTEAFF.